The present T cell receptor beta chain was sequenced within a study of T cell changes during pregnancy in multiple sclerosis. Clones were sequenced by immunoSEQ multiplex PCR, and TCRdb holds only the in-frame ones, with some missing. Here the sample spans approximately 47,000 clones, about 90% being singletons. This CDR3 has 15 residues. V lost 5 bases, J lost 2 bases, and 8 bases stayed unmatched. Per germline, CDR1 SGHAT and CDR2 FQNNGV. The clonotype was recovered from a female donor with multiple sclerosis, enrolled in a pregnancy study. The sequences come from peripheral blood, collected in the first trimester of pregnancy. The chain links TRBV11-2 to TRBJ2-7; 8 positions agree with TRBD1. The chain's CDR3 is CASSPRTGWTYEQYF. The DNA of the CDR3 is TGTGCCAGCAGCCCCCGGACAGGGTGGACCTACGAGCAGTACTTC.